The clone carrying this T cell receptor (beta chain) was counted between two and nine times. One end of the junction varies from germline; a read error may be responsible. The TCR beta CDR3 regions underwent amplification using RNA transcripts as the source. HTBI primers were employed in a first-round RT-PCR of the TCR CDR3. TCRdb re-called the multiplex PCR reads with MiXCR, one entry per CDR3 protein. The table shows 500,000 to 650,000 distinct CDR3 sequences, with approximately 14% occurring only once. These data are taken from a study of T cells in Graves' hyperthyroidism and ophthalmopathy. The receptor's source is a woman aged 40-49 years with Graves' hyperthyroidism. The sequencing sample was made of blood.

The CDR3 DNA follows: TGCGCCAGCAGCTTAGGCGTGACAAAGGGCCATGAGCAGTACTTC. Translation gives CASSLGVTKGHEQYF. This chain uses TRBV7-3 with TRBJ2-7; D unresolved. Germline V gene sequence: CDR1 SGHTA, CDR2 FQGTGA. The CDR3 is made up of 15 amino acids.